This TCR beta chain emerged from a study of shared clonotypes between healthy human individuals. This clone has only one observation. Replicate PCRs for unsorted PBMC used approximately 300 ng DNA (roughly 29,000 T cell genomes). Method: immunoSEQ multiplex PCR; TCRdb's copy keeps in-frame clones and lacks some. Of a few hundred thousand clones in the sample, roughly three quarters were seen once. Germline V gives CDR1 SGHDT, CDR2 YYEEEE. The CDR3 totals 13 residues. The V and J ends lost 4 bases and 8 bases, in that order; junction bases with no gene match: 8. This sequence joins TRBV5-6 and TRBJ1-2; TRBD1 matches 7 bases. Sequenced material: PBMCs. This TCR derives from a middle-aged woman in good health. Some clones in this sample may be carry-over from other donors' samples. Here the CDR3 reads CASSRRGVRGYTF. CDR3 sequence (DNA): TGTGCCAGCAGCCGCAGGGGGGTTCGGGGCTACACCTTC.